This T cell receptor (beta chain) originates from a study of early T cells in non-severe SARS-CoV-2 infection. Study-wide points: A preference for anti-spike CD8 responses marked VDJdb matching, which missed private and CD4 specificities.

This clonotype was picked up many times. Its antigen is as yet unknown. Individual cDNA molecules received unique molecular identifiers. TCRdb redid the calling of the 5' RACE reads with MiXCR, one entry per CDR3 protein. Here the sample spans tens of thousands of distinct CDR3 sequences, 5% to 6.5% being singletons. Between the trimmed V and J ends, which lost 1 base and 0 bases, there was a span of 10 bases. Germline CDR1 SGHDT, CDR2 YYEEEE. The CDR3 has 15 amino acids. The chain has TRBV5-6 and TRBJ2-5; D unresolved. Material: whole blood. The sequence derives from an adult who was a healthcare worker with PCR-confirmed SARS-CoV-2 infection or an uninfected control (not recorded which). CDR3 sequence (DNA): TGTGCCAGCAGCTTGAGGTCCTCGTACCAAGAGACCCAGTACTTC. Encoded protein: CASSLRSSYQETQYF.